This entry is about one TCR beta chain. A sample-barcoded 5' primer and a J-beta primer mix were used in a second PCR of roughly 6 to 12 cycles. MiXCR, run by TCRdb on the 5' RACE reads, gives a single entry per CDR3 protein. The sample contains 1.6 million or so distinct CDR3 sequences, about 32% of which appear only once. After removal of 4 bases from V and 0 bases from J, the junction contained 10 bases not matched to a gene. CDR3 size: 18 residues. Germline assignment: CDR1 SGDLS and CDR2 YYNGEE. This entry is derived from a study of blood T cells in healthy people across ages. Investigators took approximately 10 milliliters of peripheral blood from every donor.

The chain is built from TRBV9 and TRBJ2-2, with 9 bases that match TRBD1. The sample was blood. The sequence was collected from a woman aged 30 to 39 in good health. The CDR3 is CASSLRSRDRANTGELFF. The CDR3 coding sequence is TGTGCCAGCAGCTTACGTTCCCGGGACAGGGCGAACACCGGGGAGCTGTTTTTT.